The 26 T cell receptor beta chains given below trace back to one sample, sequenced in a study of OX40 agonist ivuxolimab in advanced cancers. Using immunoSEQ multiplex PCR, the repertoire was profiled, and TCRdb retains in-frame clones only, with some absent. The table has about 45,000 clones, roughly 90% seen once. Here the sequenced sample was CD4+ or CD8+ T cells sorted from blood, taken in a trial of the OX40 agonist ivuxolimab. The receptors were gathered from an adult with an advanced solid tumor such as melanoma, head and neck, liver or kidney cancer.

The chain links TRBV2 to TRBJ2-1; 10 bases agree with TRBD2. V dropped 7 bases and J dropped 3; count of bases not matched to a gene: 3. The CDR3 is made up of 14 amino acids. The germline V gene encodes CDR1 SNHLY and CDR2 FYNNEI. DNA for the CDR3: TGTGCCAGCACGGCTAGCGGGGGCTACAATGAGCAGTTCTTC. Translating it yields CASTASGGYNEQFF.

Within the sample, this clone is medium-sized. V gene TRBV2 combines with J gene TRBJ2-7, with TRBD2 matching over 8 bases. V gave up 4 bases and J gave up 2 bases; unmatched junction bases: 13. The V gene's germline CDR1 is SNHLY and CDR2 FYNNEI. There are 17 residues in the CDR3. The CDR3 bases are TGTGCCAGCAGTGTGGGGGTGGGCGGGAGGCCTGCCTACGAGCAGTACTTC. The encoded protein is CASSVGVGGRPAYEQYF.

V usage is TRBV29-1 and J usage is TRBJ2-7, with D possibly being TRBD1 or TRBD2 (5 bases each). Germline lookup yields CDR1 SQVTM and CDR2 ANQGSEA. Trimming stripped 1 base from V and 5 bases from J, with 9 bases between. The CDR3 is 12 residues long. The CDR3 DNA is TGCAGCGTTGAAGGGGTGGGGGACGAGCAGTACTTC. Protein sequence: CSVEGVGDEQYF.

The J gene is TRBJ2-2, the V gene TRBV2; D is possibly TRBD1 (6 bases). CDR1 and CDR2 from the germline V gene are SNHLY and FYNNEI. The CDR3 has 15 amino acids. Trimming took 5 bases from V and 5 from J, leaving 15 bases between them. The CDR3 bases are TGTGCCAGCAGTTTCCGGGACATACAAACCGGGGAGCTGTTTTTT. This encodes CASSFRDIQTGELFF.

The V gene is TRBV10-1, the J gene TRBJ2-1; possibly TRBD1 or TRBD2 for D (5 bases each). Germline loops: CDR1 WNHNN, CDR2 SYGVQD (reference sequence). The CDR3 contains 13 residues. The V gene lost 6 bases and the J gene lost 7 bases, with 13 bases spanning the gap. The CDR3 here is CASSGTPPNEQFF. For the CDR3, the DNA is TGCGCCAGCAGCGGGACCCCACCTAATGAGCAGTTCTTC.

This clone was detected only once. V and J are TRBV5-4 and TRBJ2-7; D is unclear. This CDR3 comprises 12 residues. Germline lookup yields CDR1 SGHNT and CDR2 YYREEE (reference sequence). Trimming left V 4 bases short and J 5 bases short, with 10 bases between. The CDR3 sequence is CASSPSGDEQYF. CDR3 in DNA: TGTGCCAGCAGCCCTAGTGGCGACGAGCAGTACTTC.

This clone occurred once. The CDR3 loop reads CASSYDAGYQPQHF. DNA for the CDR3: TGTGCCAGCAGCTATGACGCCGGGTATCAGCCCCAGCATTTT. The V call is TRBV27, the J call TRBJ1-5; D call uncertain. V was shortened by 6 bases and J by 5 bases, with 14 bases between the two germline ends. The CDR3 is 14 amino acids. Germline lookup yields CDR1 MNHEY and CDR2 SMNVEV (reference sequence).

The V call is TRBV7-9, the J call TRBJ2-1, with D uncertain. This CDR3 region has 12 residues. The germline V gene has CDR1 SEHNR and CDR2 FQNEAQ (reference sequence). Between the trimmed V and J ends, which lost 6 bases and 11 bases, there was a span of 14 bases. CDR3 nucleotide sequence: TGTGCCAGCAGTTTCCAGGATGAGAAGCAGTTCTTC. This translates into CASSFQDEKQFF.

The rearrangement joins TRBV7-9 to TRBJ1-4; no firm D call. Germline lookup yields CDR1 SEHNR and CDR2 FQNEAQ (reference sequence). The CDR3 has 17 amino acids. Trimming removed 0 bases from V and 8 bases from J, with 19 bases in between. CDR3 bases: TGTGCCAGCAGCTTAGCGGGCTTACAGCGGGGAGGAGAAAAACTGTTTTTT. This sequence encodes CASSLAGLQRGGEKLFF. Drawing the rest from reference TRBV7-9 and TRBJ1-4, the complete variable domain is DTGVSQNPRHKITKRGQNVTFRCDPISEHNRLYWYRQTLGQGPEFLTYFQNEAQLEKSRLLSDRFSAERPKGSFSTLEIQRTEQGDSAMYLCASSLAGLQRGGEKLFFGSGTQLSVL.

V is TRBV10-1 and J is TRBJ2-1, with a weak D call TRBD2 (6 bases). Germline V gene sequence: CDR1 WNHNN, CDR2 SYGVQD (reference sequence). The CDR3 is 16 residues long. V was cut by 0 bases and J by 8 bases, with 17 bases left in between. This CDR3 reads CASSESSGEAWDEQFF. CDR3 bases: TGCGCCAGCAGTGAGTCTTCGGGGGAGGCCTGGGATGAGCAGTTCTTC.

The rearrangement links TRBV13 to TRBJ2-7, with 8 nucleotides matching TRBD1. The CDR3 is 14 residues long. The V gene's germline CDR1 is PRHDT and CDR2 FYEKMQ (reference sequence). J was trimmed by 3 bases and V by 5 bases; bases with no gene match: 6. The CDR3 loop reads CASSPGTGNYEQYF. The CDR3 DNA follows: TGTGCCAGCAGCCCCGGGACAGGCAACTACGAGCAGTACTTC.

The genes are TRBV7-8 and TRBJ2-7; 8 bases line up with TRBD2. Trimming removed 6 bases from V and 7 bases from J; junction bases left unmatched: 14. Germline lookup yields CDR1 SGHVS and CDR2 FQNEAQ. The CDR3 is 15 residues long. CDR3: CASSFSGTLNGEQYF. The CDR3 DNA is TGTGCCAGCAGTTTTAGCGGGACCCTGAATGGGGAGCAGTACTTC. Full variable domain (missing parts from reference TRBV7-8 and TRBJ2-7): GAGVSQSPRYKVAKRGQDVALRCDPISGHVSLFWYQQALGQGPEFLTYFQNEAQLDKSGLPSDRFFAERPEGSVSTLKIQRTQQEDSAVYLCASSFSGTLNGEQYFGPGTRLTVT.

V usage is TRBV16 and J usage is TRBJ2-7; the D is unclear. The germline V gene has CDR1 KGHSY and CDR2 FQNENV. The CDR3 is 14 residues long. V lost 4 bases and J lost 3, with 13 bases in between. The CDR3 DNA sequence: TGTGCCAGCAGCCCAAATCACCGCATCTACGAGCAGTACTTC. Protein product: CASSPNHRIYEQYF.

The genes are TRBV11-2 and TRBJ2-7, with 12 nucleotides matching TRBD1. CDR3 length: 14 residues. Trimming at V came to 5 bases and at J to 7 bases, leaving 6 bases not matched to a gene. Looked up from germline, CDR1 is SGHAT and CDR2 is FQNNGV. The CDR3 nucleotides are TGTGCCAGCAGCACAGGGACAGGGGGCTGGGAGCAGTACTTC. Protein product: CASSTGTGGWEQYF.

The CDR3 nucleotides are TGTGCCATCGGGGGAGGTATTATTGAGCAGTTCTTC. This codes for CAIGGGIIEQFF. This chain joins TRBV10-3 and TRBJ2-1, with D possibly matching TRBD2 (6 bases). V gave up 8 bases and J gave up 9 bases, with 14 bases separating them. CDR1 and CDR2 from the germline V gene are ENHRY and SYGVKD. The CDR3 contains 12 residues.

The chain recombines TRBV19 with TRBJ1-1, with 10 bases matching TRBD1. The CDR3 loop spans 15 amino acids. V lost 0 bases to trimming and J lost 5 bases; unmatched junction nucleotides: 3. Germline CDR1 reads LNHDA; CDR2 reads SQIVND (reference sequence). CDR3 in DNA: TGTGCCAGTAGTATAGAAGGACAGGGGGTGACTGAAGCTTTCTTT. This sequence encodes CASSIEGQGVTEAFF.

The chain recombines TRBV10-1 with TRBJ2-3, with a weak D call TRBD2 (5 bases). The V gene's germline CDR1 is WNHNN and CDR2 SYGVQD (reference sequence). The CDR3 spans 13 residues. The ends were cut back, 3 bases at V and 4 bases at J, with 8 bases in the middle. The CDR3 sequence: CASSDAGADTQYF. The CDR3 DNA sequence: TGCGCCAGCAGTGATGCCGGGGCAGATACGCAGTATTTT.

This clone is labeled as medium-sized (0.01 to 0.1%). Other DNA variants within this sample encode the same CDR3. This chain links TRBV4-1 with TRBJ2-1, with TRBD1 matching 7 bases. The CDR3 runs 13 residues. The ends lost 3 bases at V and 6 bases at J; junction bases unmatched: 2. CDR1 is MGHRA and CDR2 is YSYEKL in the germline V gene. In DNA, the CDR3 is TGCGCCAGCAGCCATGCAGGGGGCAATGAGCAGTTCTTC. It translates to CASSHAGGNEQFF.

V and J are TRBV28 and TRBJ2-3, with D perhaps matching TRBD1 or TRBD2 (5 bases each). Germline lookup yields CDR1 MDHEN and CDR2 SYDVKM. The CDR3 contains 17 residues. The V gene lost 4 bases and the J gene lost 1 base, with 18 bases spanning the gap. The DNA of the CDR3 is TGTGCCAGCAGTTACGGCCCGGGACGATCTGGCACAGATACGCAGTATTTT. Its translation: CASSYGPGRSGTDTQYF.

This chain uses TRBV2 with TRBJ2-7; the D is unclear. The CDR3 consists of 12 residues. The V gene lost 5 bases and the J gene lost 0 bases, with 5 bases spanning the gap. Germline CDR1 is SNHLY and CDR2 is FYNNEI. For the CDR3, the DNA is TGTGCCAGCAGTTGGGCCTCCTACGAGCAGTACTTC. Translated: CASSWASYEQYF.

The DNA for the CDR3 is TGTGCCCTGGGCCTTCTGTCCACAGATACGCAGTATTTT. Encoded protein: CALGLLSTDTQYF. The chain is built from TRBV2 and TRBJ2-3, with D unresolved. The V and J ends lost 11 bases and 2 bases respectively, with 14 bases between them. There are 13 residues in the CDR3. Germline V lookup: CDR1 SNHLY, CDR2 FYNNEI.

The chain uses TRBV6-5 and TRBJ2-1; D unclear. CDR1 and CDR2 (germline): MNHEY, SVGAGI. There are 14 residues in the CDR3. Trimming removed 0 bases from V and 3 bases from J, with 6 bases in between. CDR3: CASSYSSFYNEQFF. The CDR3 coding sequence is TGTGCCAGCAGTTACTCGAGTTTCTACAATGAGCAGTTCTTC.

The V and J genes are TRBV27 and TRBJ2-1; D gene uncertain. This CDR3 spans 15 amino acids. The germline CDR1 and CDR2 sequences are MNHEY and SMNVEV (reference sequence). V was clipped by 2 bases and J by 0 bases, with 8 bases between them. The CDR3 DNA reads TGTGCCAGCAGTTTAGGGGTTAGCTCCTACAATGAGCAGTTCTTC. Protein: CASSLGVSSYNEQFF.

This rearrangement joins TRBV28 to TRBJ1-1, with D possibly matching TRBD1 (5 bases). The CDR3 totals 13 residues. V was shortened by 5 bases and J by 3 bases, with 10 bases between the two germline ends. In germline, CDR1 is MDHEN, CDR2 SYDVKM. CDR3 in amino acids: CASSPPGDTEAFF. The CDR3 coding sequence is TGTGCCAGCAGTCCCCCGGGGGACACTGAAGCTTTCTTT.

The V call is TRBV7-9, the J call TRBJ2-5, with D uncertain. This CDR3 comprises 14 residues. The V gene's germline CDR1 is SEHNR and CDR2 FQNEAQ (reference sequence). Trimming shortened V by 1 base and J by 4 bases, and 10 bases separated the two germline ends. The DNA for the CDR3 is TGTGCCAGCAGCTTAGGCGGTTTACGAGAGACCCAGTACTTC. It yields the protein CASSLGGLRETQYF.

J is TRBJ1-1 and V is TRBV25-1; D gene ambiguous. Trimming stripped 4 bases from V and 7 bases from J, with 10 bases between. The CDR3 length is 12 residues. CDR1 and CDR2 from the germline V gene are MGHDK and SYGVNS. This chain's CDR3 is CASSGDMLEAFF. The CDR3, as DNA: TGTGCCAGCAGTGGGGATATGCTTGAAGCTTTCTTT.